What follows are 32 T cell receptor beta chains derived from one specimen sequenced in a study of identical twins. TCRdb recomputed calls from the 5' RACE reads with MiXCR, one row per CDR3 protein. The sample yields about 790,000 distinct CDR3 sequences, over 15% seen once. These same data were also listed under a study on T cells expressing NK-cell markers.

Sequences were obtained from PBMCs. These receptors were collected from a woman between 18 and 29 years old in good health.

This clonotype was detected only a few times. The chain links TRBV6-1 to TRBJ2-1; TRBD1 aligns across 11 bases. This CDR3 contains 15 residues. Per germline, CDR1 MNHNS and CDR2 SASEGT. V shed 3 bases and J 10 bases; nucleotides not matched to a gene: 8. The CDR3 nucleotides read TGTGCCAGCAGTGATTGGGGACAGGGGGAATGGGAGCAGTTCTTC. This gives the protein CASSDWGQGEWEQFF.

This clonotype was seen only a few times. The chain joins TRBV6-5 to TRBJ1-1, with TRBD1 as a possible D gene (6 bases). Germline values: CDR1 MNHEY, CDR2 SVGAGI. The ends were cut back, 2 bases at V and 3 bases at J, with 16 bases in the middle. The CDR3 length is 16 residues. Here the CDR3 DNA reads TGTGCCAGCAGTTACGGGGGCGGTCGGGGTCACACTGAAGCTTTCTTT. Translating it yields CASSYGGGRGHTEAFF.

This clonotype was seen repeatedly, ten times or more. The chain has TRBV5-1 and TRBJ2-5, with 7 bases aligning to TRBD2. V lost 4 bases to trimming and J lost 0 bases; unmatched junction nucleotides: 6. The CDR3 sequence is 15 residues long. Germline V gives CDR1 SGHRS, CDR2 YFSETQ. The CDR3 coding sequence is TGCGCCAGCAGCGACAAGCGGGGTTACCAAGAGACCCAGTACTTC. As protein: CASSDKRGYQETQYF.

This clonotype was picked up a small number of times. The chain employs TRBV20-1 and TRBJ2-1; 14 nucleotides line up with TRBD2. Per germline, CDR1 DFQATT and CDR2 SNEGSKA (reference sequence). This CDR3 has 15 amino acids. V lost 6 bases, J lost 6 bases, and 7 bases stayed unmatched. CDR3 sequence: CSAIAGTSGGNEQFF. CDR3 nucleotides: TGCAGTGCCATCGCCGGGACTAGCGGGGGCAATGAGCAGTTCTTC.

The J gene is TRBJ2-1, the V gene TRBV2; 8 nucleotides align to TRBD2. This CDR3 spans 12 amino acids. Trimming took 2 bases from V and 10 from J; bases not matched to a gene: 1. Germline V CDR1 and CDR2: SNHLY, FYNNEI. The CDR3, as DNA: TGTGCCAGCAGTGAAATAGCGGGAGAGCAGTTCTTC. Residues: CASSEIAGEQFF.

This clonotype was seen only a few times. This chain joins TRBV20-1 and TRBJ2-1; 8 positions match TRBD2. The germline CDR1 and CDR2 sequences are DFQATT and SNEGSKA (reference sequence). Germline trimming cut 3 bases from V and 7 bases from J; bases unmatched to any gene: 8. The CDR3 covers 14 residues. The CDR3 region is CSASREGLENEQFF. The CDR3 nucleotides are TGCAGTGCTAGCCGGGAGGGCCTAGAGAATGAGCAGTTCTTC.

This clonotype has just a few counts. V usage is TRBV5-5 and J usage is TRBJ1-2, with 8 bases matching TRBD1. CDR3 length: 16 residues. Per the germline V gene, CDR1 is SGHKS and CDR2 is YYEKEE (reference sequence). J gave up 6 bases and V 0 bases, and 10 bases lay outside the gene matches. The CDR3 DNA sequence: TGTGCCAGCAGCTTGGAGTCCGGACAGGGTGTCCATGGCTACACCTTC. Its protein product is CASSLESGQGVHGYTF.

The rearrangement uses TRBV30 and TRBJ2-3, with 7 bases lining up with TRBD2. CDR1 GTSNPN and CDR2 SVGIG come from the germline V gene (reference sequence). V trimming: 4 bases; J trimming: 5 bases; junction bases outside the gene matches: 9. The CDR3 is made up of 14 amino acids. The CDR3 is CAWTNGRRGDTQYF. In DNA, the CDR3 is TGTGCCTGGACTAACGGGAGGCGGGGAGATACGCAGTATTTT.

This clonotype was seen only a few times. V is TRBV29-1 and J is TRBJ2-2, with D possibly called TRBD1 or TRBD2 (6 bases each). The V gene lost 7 bases and the J gene lost 3 bases, with 21 bases spanning the gap. The length of the CDR3 is 16 residues. Germline values: CDR1 SQVTM, CDR2 ANQGSEA. The CDR3 DNA reads as TGCAGCGCCAATCCGGTGGGGGGCACAGACACCGGGGAGCTGTTTTTT. Translation gives CSANPVGGTDTGELFF.

This chain uses TRBV28 with TRBJ2-3; maybe TRBD1 (6 bases). CDR1 and CDR2 from the germline V gene are MDHEN and SYDVKM. The ends were cut back, 2 bases at V and 0 bases at J, with 12 bases in the middle. This CDR3 comprises 16 residues. CDR3 loop: CASSLRPGDSTDTQYF. CDR3 nucleotides: TGTGCCAGCAGTTTACGACCAGGGGACAGCACAGATACGCAGTATTTT.

The CDR3 bases are TGTGCCAGCAGCTTAAAAACAGCGGGAGGTGAGCAGTTCTTC. It encodes CASSLKTAGGEQFF. The rearrangement joins TRBV7-8 to TRBJ2-1, with TRBD2 matching 9 bases. There are 14 residues in the CDR3. The germline V gene encodes CDR1 SGHVS and CDR2 FQNEAQ. V dropped 2 bases and J dropped 9; count of bases not matched to a gene: 5. The complete variable domain, with remaining parts taken from reference TRBV7-8 and TRBJ2-1, reads GAGVSQSPRYKVAKRGQDVALRCDPISGHVSLFWYQQALGQGPEFLTYFQNEAQLDKSGLPSDRFFAERPEGSVSTLKIQRTQQEDSAVYLCASSLKTAGGEQFFGPGTRLTVL.

This chain uses TRBV27 with TRBJ2-1; no firm D call. The germline V gene encodes CDR1 MNHEY and CDR2 SMNVEV (reference sequence). Trimming shortened V by 6 bases and J by 0 bases, and 12 bases separated the two germline ends. The CDR3 is 15 amino acids. The CDR3 region has the DNA TGTGCCAGCAGCCTTAGGGTGGGCTCCTACAATGAGCAGTTCTTC. It yields the protein CASSLRVGSYNEQFF.

V usage is TRBV12-3 or TRBV12-4 and J usage is TRBJ1-2; 7 bases align to TRBD1. This CDR3 spans 13 amino acids. The trim removed 7 bases at V and 2 bases at J, leaving 4 bases unmatched. The CDR3 bases are TGTGCCAGCAACACAGGGGTGAACTATGGCTACACCTTC. This gives the protein CASNTGVNYGYTF.

This clonotype has more than one count but fewer than ten. The chain combines TRBV4-1 with TRBJ1-1; D remains ambiguous. This CDR3 has 15 amino acids. Germline loops: CDR1 MGHRA, CDR2 YSYEKL. V gave up 4 bases and J gave up 1 base, with 13 bases separating them. The CDR3, as DNA: TGCGCCAGCAGCCGCGTGCCCAGCGGGAACACTGAAGCTTTCTTT. Translation: CASSRVPSGNTEAFF.

This clonotype was recorded a few times. The V and J genes are TRBV20-1 and TRBJ1-1; 7 bases line up with TRBD1. CDR1 is DFQATT, CDR2 SNEGSKA, per germline (reference sequence). The CDR3 spans 13 residues. V dropped 5 bases and J dropped 7; count of bases not matched to a gene: 10. CDR3 sequence: CSALRDSRNEAFF. CDR3 in DNA: TGCAGTGCTTTAAGGGACAGTAGAAATGAAGCTTTCTTT.

This clonotype appeared a few times. V is TRBV12-3 or TRBV12-4 and J is TRBJ2-1, with 8 bases fitting TRBD2. The trim removed 6 bases at V and 0 bases at J, leaving 4 bases unmatched. This CDR3 has 15 amino acids. In DNA form, the CDR3 reads TGTGCCAGCAGGACTAGCGCACCCTCCTACAATGAGCAGTTCTTC. Encoded protein: CASRTSAPSYNEQFF.

The chain links TRBV20-1 to TRBJ2-5; no clear D gene. Germline V gives CDR1 DFQATT, CDR2 SNEGSKA (reference sequence). Trimming stripped 5 bases from V and 2 bases from J, with 6 bases between. The length of the CDR3 is 11 residues. The CDR3 here is CSAARQETQYF. Written as DNA, the CDR3 is TGCAGTGCTGCACGGCAAGAGACCCAGTACTTC.

The gene calls are TRBV11-2 and TRBJ2-5, with TRBD2 identical over 9 bases. Per the germline V gene, CDR1 is SGHAT and CDR2 is FQNNGV. The CDR3 extends over 17 amino acids. The V gene end was trimmed by 5 bases and the J gene end by 2 bases; junction bases not matched to a gene: 12. CDR3 DNA: TGTGCCAGCAGCCCGGGGGCGGGGGGGGGACAGCAAGAGACCCAGTACTTC. This sequence encodes CASSPGAGGGQQETQYF.

The chain couples TRBV6-1 to TRBJ2-5, with no clear D. V shed 6 bases and J shed 4 bases, with 12 bases lying between them. The CDR3 runs 13 residues. The germline V gene encodes CDR1 MNHNS and CDR2 SASEGT. CDR3 coding DNA: TGTGCCAGCAGGCTGGGTGGAGTAGAGACCCAGTACTTC. Translation: CASRLGGVETQYF.

This rearrangement joins TRBV6-1 to TRBJ2-5, with D maybe TRBD2 (6 bases). CDR3 size: 16 residues. The germline gives CDR1 MNHNS, CDR2 SASEGT. V dropped 6 bases and J dropped 2 bases, with 19 bases sitting between them. The chain's CDR3 is CASRRYRGGEQETQYF. CDR3 nucleotide sequence: TGTGCCAGCAGACGATACCGCGGAGGGGAACAAGAGACCCAGTACTTC.

This clonotype appeared many times. The chain recombines TRBV6-1 with TRBJ1-3; perhaps TRBD1 as D (6 bases). Trimming removed 6 bases from V and 9 bases from J, with 18 bases in between. Germline-derived CDR1 and CDR2 are MNHNS and SASEGT. The CDR3 sequence is 14 residues long. The CDR3 DNA is TGTGCCAGCAGCCCCCCAAGCCGAGGGGGCACCATATATTTT. Its translation: CASSPPSRGGTIYF.

This clonotype was seen only a few times. The chain links TRBV6-1 to TRBJ2-3, with 8 bases aligning to TRBD1. From germline, CDR1 is MNHNS and CDR2 SASEGT. The CDR3 sequence is 15 residues long. V shed 6 bases, J shed 4 bases, and the junction held 9 bases outside the gene matches. The CDR3 DNA is TGTGCCAGCAGCCCGAACAGGGGGTCCCCAGATACGCAGTATTTT. Protein sequence: CASSPNRGSPDTQYF.

This clonotype was counted once. The genes are TRBV9 and TRBJ2-5; D is tentatively TRBD1 or TRBD2 (6 bases each). Trimming took 0 bases from V and 5 from J, leaving 11 bases between them. CDR1 and CDR2 from the germline V gene are SGDLS and YYNGEE. The CDR3 is made up of 14 amino acids. The CDR3 nucleotides are TGTGCCAGCAGCGTAGCCGGGGGCACGGAGACCCAGTACTTC. This encodes CASSVAGGTETQYF.

There are a few counts of this clonotype. The V gene is TRBV20-1, the J gene TRBJ2-7; 8 bases align to TRBD2. The germline V gene has CDR1 DFQATT and CDR2 SNEGSKA (reference sequence). V lost 3 bases and J lost 3; bases outside the gene matches: 10. The CDR3 runs 15 residues. CDR3 DNA sequence: TGCAGTGCTAGGAGGGGTTTAGCGGGATTCTACGAGCAGTACTTC. Residues: CSARRGLAGFYEQYF.

The V and J genes are TRBV6-5 and TRBJ2-7; D may match TRBD1 or TRBD2 (6 bases each). Per the germline V gene, CDR1 is MNHEY and CDR2 is SVGAGI. The CDR3 runs 14 residues. V was pared by 4 bases and J by 4 bases, with 14 bases between. The CDR3 sequence is CASSFPGATYEQYF. CDR3 nucleotide sequence: TGTGCCAGCAGTTTCCCGGGGGCTACTTACGAGCAGTACTTC.

The table lists this clonotype with many counts. This chain uses TRBV12-3 or TRBV12-4 with TRBJ2-2, with D possibly TRBD1 on 7 matching bases. The CDR3 has 15 amino acids. Trimming took 5 bases from V and 5 from J, leaving 15 bases between them. In DNA, the CDR3 is TGTGCCAGCAGTCCCCGACAGGGAGGAACCGGGGAGCTGTTTTTT. Translation gives CASSPRQGGTGELFF.

This clonotype was seen at least ten times. The chain carries TRBV10-3 and TRBJ2-3; 8 nucleotides agree with TRBD2. Germline CDR1 and CDR2: ENHRY and SYGVKD. This CDR3 is built from 15 residues. The ends lost 5 bases at V and 3 bases at J; junction bases unmatched: 7. CDR3 residues: CAISPGTSATDTQYF. CDR3 DNA: TGTGCCATCAGTCCCGGGACTAGTGCGACAGATACGCAGTATTTT.

This clonotype has a count of ten or more. CDR3 DNA: TGTGCCAGCAGCCAAGACGGCCGGGTAGATGAAAAACTGTTTTTT. It yields the protein CASSQDGRVDEKLFF. The V gene is TRBV4-2, the J gene TRBJ1-4; D is ambiguous. The CDR3 totals 15 residues. The V end lost 0 bases, the J end lost 6 bases, and 11 bases lay between the germline ends. CDR1 and CDR2 from the germline V gene are LGHNA and YNFKEQ.

This chain links TRBV6-2 or TRBV6-3 with TRBJ1-6; D uncertain. From germline, CDR1 is MNHEY and CDR2 SVGEGT. Trimming removed 7 bases at V and 8 bases at J, with 18 bases between. CDR3 length equals 15 residues. Here the CDR3 reads CASTGNPKRDSPLHF. The CDR3 nucleotides are TGTGCCAGCACTGGTAATCCGAAGAGGGATTCACCCCTCCACTTT.

In its sample, this clonotype was seen once. The V call is TRBV27, the J call TRBJ2-7; D remains ambiguous. CDR3 size: 13 residues. V lost 6 bases to trimming and J lost 1 base, with 10 bases between them. Germline CDR1 is MNHEY and CDR2 is SMNVEV (reference sequence). CDR3 sequence reads: CASRYRESYEQYF. In nucleotides, the CDR3 is TGTGCCAGCAGGTACAGAGAATCCTACGAGCAGTACTTC.

This clonotype came up a few times. The CDR3 loop is CARGGGYTF. In DNA form, the CDR3 reads TGTGCTCGAGGAGGCGGCTACACCTTC. The chain joins TRBV10-3 to TRBJ1-2, with unresolved D. The CDR3 sequence is 9 residues long. Germline-derived CDR1 and CDR2 are ENHRY and SYGVKD.

This clonotype was seen a few times. The chain has TRBV3-1 and TRBJ2-1; 9 positions agree with TRBD2. With V trimmed by 3 bases and J by 4 bases, 7 bases remained unmatched. Germline-derived CDR1 and CDR2 are LGHDT and YNNKEL (reference sequence). The CDR3 length is 16 residues. CDR3 sequence reads: CASSHLAGGRYNEQFF. The CDR3, as DNA: TGTGCCAGCAGCCACCTGGCGGGAGGGAGGTACAATGAGCAGTTCTTC.